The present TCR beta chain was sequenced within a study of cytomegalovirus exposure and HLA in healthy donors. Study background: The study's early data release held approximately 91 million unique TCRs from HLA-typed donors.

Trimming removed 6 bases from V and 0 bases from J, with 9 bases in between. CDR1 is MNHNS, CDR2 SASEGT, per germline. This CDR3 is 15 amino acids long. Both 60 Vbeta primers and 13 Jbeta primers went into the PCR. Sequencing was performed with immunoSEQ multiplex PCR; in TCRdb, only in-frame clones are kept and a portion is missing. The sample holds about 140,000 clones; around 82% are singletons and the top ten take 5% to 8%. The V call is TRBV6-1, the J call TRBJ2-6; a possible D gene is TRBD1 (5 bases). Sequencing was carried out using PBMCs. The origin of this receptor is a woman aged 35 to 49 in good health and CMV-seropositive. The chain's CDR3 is CASREQGSGANVLTF. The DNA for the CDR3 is TGTGCCAGCAGGGAGCAGGGCTCTGGGGCCAACGTCCTGACTTTC.